This T cell receptor beta chain appears in the sequencing data of a study of shared clonotypes between healthy human individuals. It was into CD45RA+ naive and CD45RA-negative memory subsets that the CD4+ cells were split. There are 13 residues in the CDR3. V gave up 0 bases and J gave up 14 bases; unmatched junction bases: 4. Germline V CDR1 and CDR2: SGHRS, YFSETQ. Some clones are missing from TCRdb's copy, which holds only in-frame ones; the method was immunoSEQ multiplex PCR. Here the sample spans 2.3 million or so clones, approximately 93% being singletons. The sequencing sample was made of naive CD4+ T cells from PBMCs. Specified subset: CD45RA+ positively selected. The rearrangement joins TRBV5-1 to TRBJ2-2; TRBD1 agrees at 10 bases. This clonotype was sampled from a man younger than 35 in good health. Some clones in this sample may be carry-over from other donors' samples. CDR3 in amino acids: CASSLVGQGRLFF. CDR3 DNA: TGCGCCAGCAGCTTGGTGGGACAGGGGAGACTGTTTTTT.